This TCR beta chain was observed in a study of blood T cells in healthy people across ages. Study-wide background: Per every two T cells, about one barcoded beta molecule was captured by template switching. Notes on the study in general: The fall in TCR beta diversity per million T cells was roughly linear with age. Percentage of naive T cells showed a strong correlation with TCR beta diversity. Greater diversity and more naive CD4+ cells were seen in long-lived donors than in aged donors.

For the second PCR, which ran for 7 to 11 cycles, a sample-barcoded 5' primer and a J-beta primer mix were used. A single record per CDR3 protein comes from TCRdb applying MiXCR to the 5' RACE reads. The data hold about 830,000 distinct CDR3 sequences, with more than 45% observed a single time. The CDR3 has 13 residues. Germline CDR1 reads DFQATT; CDR2 reads SNEGSKA (reference sequence). Trimming took 0 bases from V and 3 from J, leaving 8 bases between them. This clonotype has more than one count but fewer than ten. Its target is unknown. The specimen sequenced was blood. The TCR originated in a man aged 25 to 40 in good health. The V and J genes are TRBV20-1 and TRBJ2-5; D perhaps matches TRBD1 (5 bases). CDR3 amino acids: CSARELTEETQYF. CDR3 in DNA: TGCAGTGCTAGAGAGTTGACAGAAGAGACCCAGTACTTC.